This TCR beta chain was recorded in a study of CD8 T cells in Susac syndrome. Sequencing targeted TCR beta in blood CD8+ and CD4+ T cells. Study-wide points: An acknowledgment was made by the study that its TCR sequencing and HLA analysis involved relatively few individuals.

The germline CDR1 and CDR2 sequences are SQVTM and ANQGSEA. The CDR3 contains 15 residues. The V gene lost 6 bases and the J gene lost 0 bases, with 15 bases spanning the gap. RNA, at about 0.45 to 1 ug, was reverse transcribed with random hexamers. Amplification of TCR beta CDR3 across 54 Vbeta and 13 Jbeta was performed with immunoSEQ multiplex PCR. One entry per CDR3 protein, called by TCRdb with MiXCR from the immunoSEQ multiplex PCR reads. The sample contains approximately 46,000 distinct CDR3 sequences, nearly 95% of which appear only once. Turning to this clonotype: No antigen is known for it.

Sequences were obtained from CD8+ T cells from PBMCs. This TCR derives from a human donor in good health. The chain combines TRBV29-1 with TRBJ2-1; perhaps TRBD2 as D (6 bases). The chain's CDR3 is CSVYGLPSSYNEQFF. In DNA form, the CDR3 reads TGCAGCGTGTACGGACTACCGAGCTCCTACAATGAGCAGTTCTTC.